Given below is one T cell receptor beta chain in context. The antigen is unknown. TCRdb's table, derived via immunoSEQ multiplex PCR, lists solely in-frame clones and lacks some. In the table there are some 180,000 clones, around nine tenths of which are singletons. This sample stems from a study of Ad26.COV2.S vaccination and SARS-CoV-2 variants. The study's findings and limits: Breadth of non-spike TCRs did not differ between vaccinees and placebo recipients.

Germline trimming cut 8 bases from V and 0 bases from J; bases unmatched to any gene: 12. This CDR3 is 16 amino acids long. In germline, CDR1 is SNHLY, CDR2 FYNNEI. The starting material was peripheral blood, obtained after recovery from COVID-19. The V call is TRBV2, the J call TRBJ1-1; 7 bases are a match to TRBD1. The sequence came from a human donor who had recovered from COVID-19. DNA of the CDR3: TGTGCCAGCCTACCCCCCGACAGGGACATGAACACTGAAGCTTTCTTT. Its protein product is CASLPPDRDMNTEAFF.